This T cell receptor beta chain originates from a study of shared clonotypes between healthy human individuals. Produced via immunoSEQ multiplex PCR; TCRdb's table is partial and in-frame only. The sample carries 2,500,000 or so clones, about 92% recorded once. Study-wide results and caveats: The study found lower generation probabilities in non-shared clonotypes than in those shared by all four donors.

The CDR3 has 16 residues. The germline V gene encodes CDR1 MNHNY and CDR2 SVGAGI (reference sequence). V lost 5 bases to trimming and J lost 1 base; unmatched junction nucleotides: 11. Regarding this clone: Its target is unknown.

The source is a man between 18 and 29 years old in good health. V usage is TRBV6-6 and J usage is TRBJ2-7, with TRBD1 matching over 7 bases. Source material: naive CD4+ T cells sorted from blood. This sample's subset: CD45RA+ positively selected. CDR3 in amino acids: CASSRIGTESSYEQYF. The CDR3 DNA follows: TGTGCCAGCAGTAGAATTGGGACAGAGTCTTCCTACGAGCAGTACTTC.